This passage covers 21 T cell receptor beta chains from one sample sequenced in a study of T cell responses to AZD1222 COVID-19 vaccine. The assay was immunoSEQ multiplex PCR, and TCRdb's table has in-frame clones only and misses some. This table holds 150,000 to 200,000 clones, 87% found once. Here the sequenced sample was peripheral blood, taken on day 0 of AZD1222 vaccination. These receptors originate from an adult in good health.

CDR3 sequence: CASSEAGTSGPRETQYF. For the CDR3, the DNA is TGTGCCAGCAGTGAAGCGGGGACTAGCGGCCCTCGGGAGACCCAGTACTTC. V is TRBV6-1 and J is TRBJ2-5; 11 nucleotides line up with TRBD2. This CDR3 has 17 amino acids. V was pared by 0 bases and J by 5 bases, with 8 bases of the junction left unmatched. CDR1 and CDR2 from the germline V gene are MNHNS and SASEGT.

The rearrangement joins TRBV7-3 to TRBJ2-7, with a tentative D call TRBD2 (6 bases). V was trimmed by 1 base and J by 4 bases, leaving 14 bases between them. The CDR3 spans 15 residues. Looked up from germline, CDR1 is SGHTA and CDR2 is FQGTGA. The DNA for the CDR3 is TGTGCCAGCAGCTTAATCGGGAGAAGTACTTACGAGCAGTACTTC. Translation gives CASSLIGRSTYEQYF.

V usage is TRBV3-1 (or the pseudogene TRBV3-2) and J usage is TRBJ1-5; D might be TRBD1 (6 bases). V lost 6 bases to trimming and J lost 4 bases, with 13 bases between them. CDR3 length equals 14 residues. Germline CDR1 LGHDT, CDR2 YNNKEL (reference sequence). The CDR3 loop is CASSLGQLNQPQHF. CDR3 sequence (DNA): TGTGCCAGCAGTCTAGGACAGTTAAATCAGCCCCAGCATTTT.

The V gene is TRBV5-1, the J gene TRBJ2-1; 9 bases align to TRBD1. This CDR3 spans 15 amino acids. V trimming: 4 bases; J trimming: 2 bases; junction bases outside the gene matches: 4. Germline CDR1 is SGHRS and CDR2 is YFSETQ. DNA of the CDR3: TGCGCCAGCAGCAAGGGGGACAGGGCCTACAATGAGCAGTTCTTC. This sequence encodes CASSKGDRAYNEQFF.

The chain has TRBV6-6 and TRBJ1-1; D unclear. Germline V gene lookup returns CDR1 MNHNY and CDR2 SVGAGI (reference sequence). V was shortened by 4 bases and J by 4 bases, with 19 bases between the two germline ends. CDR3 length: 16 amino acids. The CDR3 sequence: CASSSSGKGSVTEAFF. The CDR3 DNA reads TGTGCCAGCAGTTCCTCGGGCAAGGGATCGGTCACTGAAGCTTTCTTT.

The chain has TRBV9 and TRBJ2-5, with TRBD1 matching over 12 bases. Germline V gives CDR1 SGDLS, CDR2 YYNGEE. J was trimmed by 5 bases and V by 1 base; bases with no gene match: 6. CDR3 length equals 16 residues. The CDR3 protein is CASSVLGQGARETQYF. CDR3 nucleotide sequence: TGTGCCAGCAGCGTATTGGGACAGGGGGCGCGGGAGACCCAGTACTTC.

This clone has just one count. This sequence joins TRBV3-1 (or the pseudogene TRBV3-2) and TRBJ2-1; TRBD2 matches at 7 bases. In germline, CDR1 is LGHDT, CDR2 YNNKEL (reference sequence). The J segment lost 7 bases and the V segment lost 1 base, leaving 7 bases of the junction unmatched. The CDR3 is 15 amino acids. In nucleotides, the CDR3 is TGTGCCAGCAGCCAAGCCCTAGCGGACTGGAATGAGCAGTTCTTC. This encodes CASSQALADWNEQFF.

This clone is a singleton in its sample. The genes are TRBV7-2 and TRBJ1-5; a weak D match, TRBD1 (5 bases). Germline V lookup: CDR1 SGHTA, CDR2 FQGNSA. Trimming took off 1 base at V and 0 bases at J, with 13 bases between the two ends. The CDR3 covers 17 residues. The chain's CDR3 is CASSLGGRTYSNQPQHF. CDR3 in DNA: TGTGCCAGCAGCTTAGGGGGCAGGACCTATAGCAATCAGCCCCAGCATTTT.

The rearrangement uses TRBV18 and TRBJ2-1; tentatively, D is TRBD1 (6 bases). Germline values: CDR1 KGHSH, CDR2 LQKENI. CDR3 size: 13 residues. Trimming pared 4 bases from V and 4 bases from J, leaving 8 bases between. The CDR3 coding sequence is TGTGCCAGCTCACGGGGGCAGTACAATGAGCAGTTCTTC. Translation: CASSRGQYNEQFF.

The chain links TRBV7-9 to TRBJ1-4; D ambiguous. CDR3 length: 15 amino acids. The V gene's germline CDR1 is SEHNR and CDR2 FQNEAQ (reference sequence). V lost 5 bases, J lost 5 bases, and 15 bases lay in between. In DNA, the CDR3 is TGTGCCAGCAGCCCTGTACCCCAGCTGAATGAAAAACTGTTTTTT. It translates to CASSPVPQLNEKLFF.

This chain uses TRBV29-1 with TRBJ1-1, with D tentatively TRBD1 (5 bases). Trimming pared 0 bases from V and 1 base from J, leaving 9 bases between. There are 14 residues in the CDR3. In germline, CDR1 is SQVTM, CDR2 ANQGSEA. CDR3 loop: CSVEDGTWNTEAFF. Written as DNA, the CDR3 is TGCAGCGTTGAAGACGGGACCTGGAACACTGAAGCTTTCTTT.

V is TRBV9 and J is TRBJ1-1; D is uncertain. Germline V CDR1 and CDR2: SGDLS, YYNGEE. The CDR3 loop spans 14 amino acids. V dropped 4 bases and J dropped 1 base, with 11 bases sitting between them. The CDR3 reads CASSKWESNTEAFF. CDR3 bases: TGTGCCAGCAGCAAATGGGAGTCGAACACTGAAGCTTTCTTT.

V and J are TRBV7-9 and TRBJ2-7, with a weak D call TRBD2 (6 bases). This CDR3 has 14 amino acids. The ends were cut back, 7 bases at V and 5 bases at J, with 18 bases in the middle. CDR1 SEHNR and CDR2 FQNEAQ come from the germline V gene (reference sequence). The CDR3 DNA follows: TGTGCCAGCACCCTAGACATCCGGAGGGACGAGCAGTACTTC. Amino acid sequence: CASTLDIRRDEQYF. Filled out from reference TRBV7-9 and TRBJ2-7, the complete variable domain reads DTGVSQNPRHKITKRGQNVTFRCDPISEHNRLYWYRQTLGQGPEFLTYFQNEAQLEKSRLLSDRFSAERPKGSFSTLEIQRTEQGDSAMYLCASTLDIRRDEQYFGPGTRLTVT.

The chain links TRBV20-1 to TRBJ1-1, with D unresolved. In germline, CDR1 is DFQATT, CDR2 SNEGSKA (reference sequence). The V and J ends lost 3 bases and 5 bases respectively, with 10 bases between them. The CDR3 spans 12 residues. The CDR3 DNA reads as TGCAGTGCTAGTACGAAGAGGACTGAAGCTTTCTTT. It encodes CSASTKRTEAFF.

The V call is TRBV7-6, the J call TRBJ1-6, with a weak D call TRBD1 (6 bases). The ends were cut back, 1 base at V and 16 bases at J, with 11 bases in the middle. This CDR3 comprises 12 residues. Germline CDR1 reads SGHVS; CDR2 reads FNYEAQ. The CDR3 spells CASSLVRGPLHF. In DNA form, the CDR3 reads TGTGCCAGCAGCTTAGTACGGGGGCCGCTCCACTTT.

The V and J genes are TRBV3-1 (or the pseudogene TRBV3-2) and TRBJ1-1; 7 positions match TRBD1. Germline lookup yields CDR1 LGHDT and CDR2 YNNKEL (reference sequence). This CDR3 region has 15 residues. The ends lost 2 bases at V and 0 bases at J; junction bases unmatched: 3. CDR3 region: CASSQPDRMNTEAFF. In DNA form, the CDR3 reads TGTGCCAGCAGCCAACCGGACAGGATGAACACTGAAGCTTTCTTT.

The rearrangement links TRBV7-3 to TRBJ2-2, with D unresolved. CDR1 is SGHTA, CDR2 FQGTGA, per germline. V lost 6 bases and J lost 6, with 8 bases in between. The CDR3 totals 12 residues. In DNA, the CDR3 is TGTGCCAGCAGGGGTCGGTCCGGGGAGCTGTTTTTT. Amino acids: CASRGRSGELFF. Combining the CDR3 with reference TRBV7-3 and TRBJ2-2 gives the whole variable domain GAGVSQTPSNKVTEKGKYVELRCDPISGHTALYWYRQSLGQGPEFLIYFQGTGAADDSGLPNDRFFAVRPEGSVSTLKIQRTERGDSAVYLCASRGRSGELFFGEGSRLTVL.

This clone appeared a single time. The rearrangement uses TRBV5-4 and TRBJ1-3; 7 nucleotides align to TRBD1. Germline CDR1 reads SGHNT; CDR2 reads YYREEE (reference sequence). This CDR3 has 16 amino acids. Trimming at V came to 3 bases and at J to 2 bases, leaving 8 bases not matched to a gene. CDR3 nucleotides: TGTGCCAGCAGCTCGGGAGACAGGGTCCCTGGAAACACCATATATTTT. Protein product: CASSSGDRVPGNTIYF.

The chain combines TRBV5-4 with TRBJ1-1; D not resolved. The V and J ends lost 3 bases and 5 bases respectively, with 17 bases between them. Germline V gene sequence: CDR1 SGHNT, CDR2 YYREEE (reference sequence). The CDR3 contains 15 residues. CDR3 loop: CASSSGPSWETEAFF. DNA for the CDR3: TGTGCCAGCAGCTCCGGTCCCTCCTGGGAAACTGAAGCTTTCTTT.

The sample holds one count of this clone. CDR3 loop: CASSVERGRDGYTF. The CDR3 nucleotides read TGTGCCAGCAGCGTAGAAAGGGGGCGAGATGGCTACACCTTC. This chain joins TRBV9 and TRBJ1-2; TRBD1 matches 7 bases. The CDR3 covers 14 residues. Germline CDR1 is SGDLS and CDR2 is YYNGEE. With V trimmed by 0 bases and J by 6 bases, 5 bases remained unmatched. Together with reference TRBV9 and TRBJ1-2, the CDR3 gives the full variable domain: DSGVTQTPKHLITATGQRVTLRCSPRSGDLSVYWYQQSLDQGLQFLIQYYNGEERAKGNILERFSAQQFPDLHSELNLSSLELGDSALYFCASSVERGRDGYTFGSGTRLTVV.

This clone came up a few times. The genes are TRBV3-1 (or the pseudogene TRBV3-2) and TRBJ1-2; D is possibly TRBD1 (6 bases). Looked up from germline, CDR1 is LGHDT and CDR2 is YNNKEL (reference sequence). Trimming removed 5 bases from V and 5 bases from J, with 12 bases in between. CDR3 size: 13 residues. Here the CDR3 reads CASSSQGLYGYTF. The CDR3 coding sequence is TGTGCCAGCAGCTCCCAGGGGCTTTATGGCTACACCTTC.